One T cell receptor beta chain is described in this entry. This specimen comes from a study of blood T cell repertoires in COVID-19. Study background: The United States, Italy and Spain were the sources of the acute and convalescent COVID-19 samples.

In germline, CDR1 is SGDLS, CDR2 YYNGEE. The ends lost 4 bases at V and 5 bases at J; junction bases unmatched: 8. There are 14 residues in the CDR3. Seattle enrolled patients during active infection and tracked them longitudinally. Sequencing was performed with immunoSEQ multiplex PCR; in TCRdb, only in-frame clones are kept and a portion is missing. Of fewer than 250,000 clones listed, around four fifths are singletons. The clonotype was recovered from a woman aged 80 or older with COVID-19, enrolled during active disease. The sequenced material came from peripheral blood. This chain uses TRBV9 with TRBJ1-1; the match to TRBD1 covers 7 bases. The CDR3 sequence is CASSPWDSRTEAFF. CDR3 DNA: TGTGCCAGCAGCCCCTGGGACAGTCGGACTGAAGCTTTCTTT.